The subject of this entry is one TCR beta chain. Its antigen is not known. Germline CDR1 and CDR2: WSHSY and SAAADI. V lost 3 bases, J lost 5 bases, and 17 bases lay in between. The length of the CDR3 is 16 residues. The authors made TCR beta cDNA from roughly 480 ng total RNA with a constant-region primer. For TCR beta, libraries were produced by three nested multiplex PCR rounds using slightly modified ARM-PCR. Running 10 cycles apiece, the first two PCR rounds relied on TRBV1-TRBV30 forward primers together with a C-beta reverse primer. TCRdb recomputed calls from the multiplex PCR reads with MiXCR, one row per CDR3 protein. The sample has 45,000 or so distinct CDR3 sequences, approximately 70% seen once. The data originate from a study of tumor-infiltrating lymphocytes in primary liver carcinoma. Co-extracted RNA and DNA came from approximately 20-30 mg of unsorted bulk tissue. Chronic HBV infection, which was untreated, was present in the patients.

Study results and caveats: Roughly 7.5-24% of top clones, and no more, occurred in all five tumor regions.

The source material was liver tumor tissue from sampling region 2. Specified subset: tumor region T2, inferior pole. The chain links TRBV10-2 to TRBJ2-1; D is possibly TRBD2 (5 bases). The sequence derives from a man aged 35 to 55 with primary liver carcinoma and hepatitis B virus infection. CDR3 residues: CASSDCTNGINNEQFF. CDR3 DNA sequence: TGCGCCAGCAGTGACTGTACTAACGGGATCAACAATGAGCAGTTCTTC.